These T cell receptor beta chains were read from a single sample in a study of PD-1 blockade in classical Hodgkin lymphoma. The protocol was immunoSEQ multiplex PCR, while the TCRdb copy is restricted to in-frame clones and leaves out a portion. This table holds about 9,500 clones, around 86% found once. The sample was CD8+ T cells from blood. The source of these receptors is a human donor with classical Hodgkin lymphoma. CDR3s include the opening cysteine and the closing phenylalanine or tryptophan. The order of the fields is J gene, D gene, V gene, clone size, CDR3 DNA, CDR3 protein. A D gene is named only where the DNA matches it firmly. The listing skips clone size in some rows; elsewhere it reads once, few, many or a size class.

TRBJ2-1,-,TRBV19,-,TGTGCCAGTAGTATATGGTGGCAGAGCTCCTACAATGAGCAGTTCTTC,CASSIWWQSSYNEQFF
TRBJ2-2,-,TRBV2,-,TGTGCCAGCAGGCAGCCGAACACCGGGGAGCTGTTTTTT,CASRQPNTGELFF
TRBJ1-2,-,TRBV25-1,-,TGTGCCAGCCGAGAAAAGGGAGGATATGGCTACACCTTC,CASREKGGYGYTF
TRBJ1-5,-,TRBV27,-,TGTGCCAGCAGTCAGGGCTACAATCAGCCCCAGCATTTT,CASSQGYNQPQHF
TRBJ2-7,TRBD2,TRBV9,-,TGTGCCAGCAGCCCCACAGCCTCCCGGACTAGCGACCTCTACGAGCAGTACTTC,CASSPTASRTSDLYEQYF
TRBJ2-6,-,TRBV6-4,-,TGTGCCAGCAGCCCCGGGGGTGTCTCTGGGGCCAACGTCCTGACTTTC,CASSPGGVSGANVLTF
TRBJ2-7,TRBD2,TRBV7-9,-,TGTGCCAGCAGCTCCACTAGCGGGGAAACCTACGAGCAGTACTTC,CASSSTSGETYEQYF
TRBJ2-7,-,TRBV9,-,TGTGCCAGCAGCGTGACGGGTTCCTACGAGCAGTACTTC,CASSVTGSYEQYF
TRBJ2-3,-,TRBV9,-,TGTGCCAGCAGCGAGACTCTGAACACAGATACGCAGTATTTT,CASSETLNTDTQYF
TRBJ2-1,-,TRBV9,once,TGTGCCAGCAGCGCTCTGTTGGGGCCGCGCGATGAGCAGTTCTTC,CASSALLGPRDEQFF
TRBJ2-1,TRBD1,TRBV4-3,-,TGCGCCAGCAGCCAGATCGGGACAGGGGGCAATGAGCAGTTCTTC,CASSQIGTGGNEQFF
TRBJ1-1,-,TRBV29-1,-,TGCAGCGTGACCACAGGGAGGAACACTGAAGCTTTCTTT,CSVTTGRNTEAFF
TRBJ2-3,-,TRBV2,-,TGTGCCAGCAGTGAAAACCCCACAGGCACAGATACGCAGTATTTT,CASSENPTGTDTQYF
TRBJ2-7,-,TRBV5-5,-,TGTGCCAGCAGCTTAGGGAACCTACTCTCCTACGAGCAGTACTTC,CASSLGNLLSYEQYF
TRBJ2-2,-,TRBV10-3,-,TGTGCCTCATTGGGGGCGAACACCGGGGAGCTGTTTTTT,CASLGANTGELFF